A selection of T cell receptor beta chains follows, all from one sample in a study of identical twins. MiXCR, run by TCRdb on the 5' RACE reads, gives a single entry per CDR3 protein. The sample has 1.5 million to 2 million distinct CDR3 sequences, about 32% seen once; the top ten hold under 0.35%. The specimen was cord blood. These receptors all stem from a newborn girl in good health. The CDR3 runs from the conserved cysteine through the conserved F or W. A D gene is named only where the DNA matches it firmly. Clone size is stated in some rows and not others, as once, few, many or a class when expanded.

d_call	v_call	clone_size	j_call	cdr3_nt	cdr3_aa
-	TRBV4-1	few	TRBJ1-2	TGCGCCAGCAGCCAAGATCCAGGTCACGACGGCTATGGCTACACCTTC	CASSQDPGHDGYGYTF
-	TRBV6-5	few	TRBJ2-1	TGTGCCAGCAGTTACTCGGGTTACGGCGATGAGCAGTTCTTC	CASSYSGYGDEQFF
TRBD1	TRBV30	-	TRBJ1-2	TGTGCCTCGGCCCGCCCCACAGGGGCTGGTTGGGGCTACACCTTC	CASARPTGAGWGYTF
TRBD2	TRBV3-1	few	TRBJ2-7	TGTGCCAGCAGCCAAGCCGGGACTATCTACGAGCAGTACTTC	CASSQAGTIYEQYF
-	TRBV11-2	-	TRBJ2-1	TGTGCCAGCAGCTTAGACTGGGACAGGGCCGCCAGGTTAGCGGGGGGACTCTACAATGAGCAGTTCTTC	CASSLDWDRAARLAGGLYNEQFF
-	TRBV20-1	few	TRBJ1-2	TGCAGTGCTATAAGGACTGGAGGGGGCTACACCTTC	CSAIRTGGGYTF
TRBD1	TRBV14	few	TRBJ1-1	TGTGCCAGCAGTCGTTGGACAGGGTACACTGAAGCTTTCTTT	CASSRWTGYTEAFF
-	TRBV2	-	TRBJ2-3	TGTGCCAGCCCTTTAGACCGGAGTTGGGTGGCAGATACGCAGTATTTT	CASPLDRSWVADTQYF
-	TRBV21-1	few	TRBJ1-6	TGTGCCAGCAGCACCCTGACAGGGGTGTCCAGTTCACCCCTCCACTTT	CASSTLTGVSSSPLHF
-	TRBV7-8	few	TRBJ2-1	TGTGCCAGCAGCCCTCAATACAGGGTCCATGAGCAGTTCTTC	CASSPQYRVHEQFF
-	TRBV4-1	-	TRBJ2-1	TGCGCCAGCAGCCCTATAGTTAACCGCAATGAGCAGTTCTTC	CASSPIVNRNEQFF
TRBD2	TRBV2	many	TRBJ2-3	TGTGCCAGCATGACGGGACTAGCAGATACGCAGTATTTT	CASMTGLADTQYF
TRBD1	TRBV7-2	-	TRBJ2-1	TGTGCCAGCAGCAAAGGGACAGAGTACAATGAGCAGTTCTTC	CASSKGTEYNEQFF
-	TRBV5-1	few	TRBJ1-2	TGCGCCAGCAGCCCGGACAGCCATTTCTATGGCTACACCTTC	CASSPDSHFYGYTF
-	TRBV11-1	-	TRBJ2-7	TGTGCCAGCAGTTACAGGGTCGCCTACGAGCAGTACTTC	CASSYRVAYEQYF
TRBD1	TRBV27	many	TRBJ1-2	TGTGCCAGCAGTTTATCTTTGACAGGGCTAAATGGCTACACCTTC	CASSLSLTGLNGYTF
-	TRBV21-1	-	TRBJ2-7	TGTGCCAGCAACTCAGGACAGCTCAATGAGCAGTACTTC	CASNSGQLNEQYF
TRBD2	TRBV28	once	TRBJ2-1	TGTGCCAGCAGATCTAGCGGGAGAACCTTTGAGCAGTTCTTC	CASRSSGRTFEQFF
-	TRBV7-2	few	TRBJ2-1	TGTGCCAGCAGCTTAAAGCATCCAATTAGTACACTTGAGCAGTTCTTC	CASSLKHPISTLEQFF
-	TRBV10-3	few	TRBJ2-1	TGTGCCATCAGTCCCTTTCGACCGAACAATGAGCAGTTCTTC	CAISPFRPNNEQFF